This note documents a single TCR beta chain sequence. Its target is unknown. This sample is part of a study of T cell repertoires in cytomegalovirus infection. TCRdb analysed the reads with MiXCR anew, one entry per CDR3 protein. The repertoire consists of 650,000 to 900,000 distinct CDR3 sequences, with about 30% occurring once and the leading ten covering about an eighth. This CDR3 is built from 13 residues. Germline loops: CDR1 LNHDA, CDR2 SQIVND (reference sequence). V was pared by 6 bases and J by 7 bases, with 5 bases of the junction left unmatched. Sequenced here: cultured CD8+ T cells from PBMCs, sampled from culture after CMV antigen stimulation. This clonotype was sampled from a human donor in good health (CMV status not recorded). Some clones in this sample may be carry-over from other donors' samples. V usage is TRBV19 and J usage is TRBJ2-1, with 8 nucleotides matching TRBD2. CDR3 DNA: TGTGCCAGTAGCGGGGGGGCTGAAAATGAGCAGTTCTTC. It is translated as CASSGGAENEQFF.